The clone carrying this T cell receptor (beta chain) was observed a few times. This may be a read error: a much more frequent sequence differs by one nucleotide. As the CDR3 is not closed by the conserved phenylalanine or tryptophan, this likely results from a read error. With a constant-region primer, TCR beta cDNA was made from roughly 500 ng of total RNA. Libraries covering TCR beta were generated through three nested multiplex PCR rounds (using a slightly modified ARM-PCR). Both of the initial two PCR rounds ran for nine to ten cycles and employed TRBV1-TRBV30 forward primers alongside a C-beta reverse primer. TCRdb redid the calling of the multiplex PCR reads with MiXCR, one entry per CDR3 protein. This table has about 120,000 distinct CDR3 sequences, roughly 75% appearing once. The record originates from a study of tumor-infiltrating lymphocytes in primary liver carcinoma. The CDR3 length is 16 residues. CDR1 and CDR2 from the germline V gene are MNHEY and SVGAGI. Trimming stripped 6 bases from V and 1 base from J, with 16 bases between.

Co-extracting RNA and DNA was done with 20-30 mg of unsorted bulk tissue as input. The material sequenced was tumor-adjacent normal liver tissue. The source is a woman in her sixties or seventies with primary liver carcinoma and hepatitis B virus infection. The gene calls are TRBV6-5 and TRBJ2-1; TRBD1 might be the D (6 bases). CDR3 DNA sequence: TGTGCCAGCAGGGGTCGACAGGCACTATCCTACAATGAGCAGTTCTTA. This translates into CASRGRQALSYNEQFL.